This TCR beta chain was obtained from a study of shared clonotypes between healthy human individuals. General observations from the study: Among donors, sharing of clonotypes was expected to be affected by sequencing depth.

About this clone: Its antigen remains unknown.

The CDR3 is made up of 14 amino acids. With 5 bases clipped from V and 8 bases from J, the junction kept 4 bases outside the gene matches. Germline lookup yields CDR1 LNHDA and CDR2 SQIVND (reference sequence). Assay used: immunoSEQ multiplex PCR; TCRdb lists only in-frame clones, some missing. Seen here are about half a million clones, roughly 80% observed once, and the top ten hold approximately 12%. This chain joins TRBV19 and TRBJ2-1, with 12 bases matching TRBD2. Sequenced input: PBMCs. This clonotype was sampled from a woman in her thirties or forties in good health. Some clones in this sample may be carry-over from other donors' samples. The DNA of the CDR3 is TGTGCCAGTAGTCGACTAGCGGGAGAACATGAGCAGTTCTTC. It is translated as CASSRLAGEHEQFF.